A selection of T cell receptor beta chains follows, all from one sample in a study of T cell repertoires in cytomegalovirus infection. TCRdb fed the reads into MiXCR, producing one record per CDR3 protein. The sample carries fewer than 350,000 distinct CDR3 sequences, roughly a sixth recorded once. Specimen: PBMCs. Receptors originate from a human donor in good health (CMV status not recorded). Some clones in this sample may be carry-over from other donors' samples. The CDR3 runs from the conserved cysteine through the conserved F or W. The D gene is left open where the match is weak. Size is stated for part of the rows, as once, few or many counts, or as a class when the clone is expanded.

D	V	size	J	DNA	CDR3
NA	TRBV19	NA	TRBJ1-6	TGTGCCAGTAGTGCGGCGGCGTATTCATCCCTCCACTTT	CASSAAAYSSLHF
TRBD1	TRBV10-3	few	TRBJ1-1	TGTGCCATCAGTGGGACAGGGGGCCGTAACACTGAAGCTTTCTTT	CAISGTGGRNTEAFF
NA	TRBV7-9	NA	TRBJ2-7	TGTGCCAGCAGCCCTAAAAACAGGGAGGAGCAGTACTTC	CASSPKNREEQYF
NA	TRBV4-2	few	TRBJ1-5	TGTGCCAGCAGCCGCGGAATTACGGGGAGAGGGAGCAATCAGCCCCAGCATTTT	CASSRGITGRGSNQPQHF
NA	TRBV12-3/TRBV12-4	few	TRBJ1-4	TGTGCCAGCAGGGAACAAACACCCGGGCGGGAAAAACTGTTTTTT	CASREQTPGREKLFF
NA	TRBV12-3/TRBV12-4	NA	TRBJ1-2	TGTGCCAGCAGTTCGTTCCGGGACGCCGGGGGCTACACCTTC	CASSSFRDAGGYTF
NA	TRBV6-6	NA	TRBJ2-7	TGTGCCAGCAGTTATATCCGGGACCACTTCTCCTACGAGCAGTACTTC	CASSYIRDHFSYEQYF
NA	TRBV5-1	NA	TRBJ2-2	TGCGCCAGCAGCCCCCTTTTAACCGGGACGGAAAGCACCGGGGAGCTGTTTTTT	CASSPLLTGTESTGELFF
NA	TRBV12-3/TRBV12-4	few	TRBJ1-1	TGTGCCAGCAGTTTACCTGCAGAGAACACTGAAGCTTTCTTT	CASSLPAENTEAFF
TRBD2	TRBV5-1	few	TRBJ2-3	TGCGCCAGCAGCGAGGGGACTAGCGAAAGCACAGATACGCAGTATTTT	CASSEGTSESTDTQYF
NA	TRBV7-3	many	TRBJ1-1	TGTGCCAGCAGCTTACAGGGTCCGAACACTGAAGCTTTCTTT	CASSLQGPNTEAFF
TRBD1	TRBV5-1	few	TRBJ2-3	TGCGCCAGCAGCTTACAGGGGGCAGGGGATACGCAGTATTTT	CASSLQGAGDTQYF
NA	TRBV7-2	few	TRBJ1-1	TGTGCCAGCAGCCCGCGACAGGAGAACACTGAAGCTTTCTTT	CASSPRQENTEAFF
NA	TRBV29-1	few	TRBJ2-1	TGCAGCGTTGAAGGGGCCGTTGGTACGAGTGAGCAGTTCTTC	CSVEGAVGTSEQFF
NA	TRBV12-3/TRBV12-4	many	TRBJ2-4	TGTGCCAGCAGTCAAACCGGGGCCTCAAAGGGCATTCAGTACTTC	CASSQTGASKGIQYF
NA	TRBV28	NA	TRBJ1-5	TGTGCCAGCAAGAGAAATTACAATCAGCCCCAGCATTTT	CASKRNYNQPQHF
TRBD1	TRBV20-1	NA	TRBJ1-2	TGCAGTGCTTGGGACAGATTCAACTATGGCTACACCTTC	CSAWDRFNYGYTF
NA	TRBV7-2	many	TRBJ2-7	TGTGCCAGCAGCACCGGGACACCGTCCTACGAGCAGTACTTC	CASSTGTPSYEQYF
NA	TRBV11-3	NA	TRBJ1-5	TGTGCCAGCAGCTTTGAGAAAGGCGGGCACCAGCCCCAGCATTTT	CASSFEKGGHQPQHF
NA	TRBV5-8	few	TRBJ1-3	TGTGCCAGCAGCTTGTCGCGGTTCTCTGGAAACACCATATATTTT	CASSLSRFSGNTIYF
NA	TRBV6-2/TRBV6-3	NA	TRBJ2-7	TGTGCCAGCAGTTACGTCCAGGGATACGAGCAGTACTTC	CASSYVQGYEQYF
NA	TRBV6-2/TRBV6-3	NA	TRBJ1-5	TGTGCCAGCAGCCCCCAGGCGCGTCAGCCCCAGCATTTT	CASSPQARQPQHF
TRBD1	TRBV7-2	many	TRBJ1-4	TGTGCCAGCAGCTTAGCGTCCAGGGGGCAGGAAAAACTGTTTTTT	CASSLASRGQEKLFF
NA	TRBV27	NA	TRBJ2-2	TGTGCCAGCAGTTTGACCAGGGGTTTAGGGGAGCTGTTTTTT	CASSLTRGLGELFF
NA	TRBV7-9	many	TRBJ1-5	TGTGCCAGCAGCTTAGCGAACGGCTATAGCAATCAGCCCCAGCATTTT	CASSLANGYSNQPQHF